The rows below give T cell receptor beta chains drawn from one sample of a study of blood T cell repertoires in COVID-19. Assay used: immunoSEQ multiplex PCR; TCRdb lists only in-frame clones, some missing. The sample includes 120,000 to 150,000 clones, around 85% seen only once; the top ten take 6.2%. The source material was PBMCs or T cells enriched from blood (not recorded which). The receptors derive from a woman aged 40 to 50 who had recovered from COVID-19. Each CDR3 is given with its conserved first and last residue. D genes are given only for firm matches. Rows may omit the clone size; those that give it use once, few, many or a size class.

v_gene	j_gene	abundance	d_gene	CDR3aa	CDR3nt
TRBV6-5	TRBJ1-2	NA	NA	CASTAGVLYGYTF	TGTGCCAGCACTGCAGGGGTCCTCTATGGCTACACCTTC
TRBV5-1	TRBJ2-2	NA	NA	CASSLARDTSTGELFF	TGCGCCAGCAGCCTCGCCCGGGACACCTCAACCGGGGAGCTGTTTTTT
TRBV2	TRBJ2-1	NA	TRBD2	CASRGLAFSEQFF	TGTGCCAGCCGCGGACTAGCGTTCTCTGAGCAGTTCTTC
TRBV11-1	TRBJ2-2	once	TRBD1	CASSPGGADTGELFF	TGTGCCAGCAGCCCAGGGGGAGCGGACACCGGGGAGCTGTTTTTT
TRBV3-1/TRBV3-2	TRBJ1-1	NA	TRBD1	CASSQVGTGGRDTEAFF	TGTGCCAGCAGCCAAGTTGGGACAGGGGGCCGGGACACTGAAGCTTTCTTT
TRBV3-1/TRBV3-2	TRBJ1-4	NA	NA	CASSQTETNEKLFF	TGTGCCAGCAGCCAGACTGAGACTAATGAAAAACTGTTTTTT
TRBV7-9	TRBJ2-2	NA	NA	CASSSPLYTGELFF	TGTGCCAGCAGCTCCCCCCTTTACACCGGGGAGCTGTTTTTT
TRBV13	TRBJ1-2	NA	NA	CASSLTPSGTSGRSYGYTF	TGTGCCAGCAGCTTAACCCCTTCTGGGACTTCCGGGCGGAGCTATGGCTACACCTTC
TRBV10-3	TRBJ1-1	many	NA	CAINDRTSNTEAFF	TGTGCCATCAACGACAGGACTTCGAACACTGAAGCTTTCTTT
TRBV12-3/TRBV12-4	TRBJ1-1	NA	NA	CASSFGTAEAFF	TGTGCCAGCAGTTTTGGTACAGCTGAAGCTTTCTTT
TRBV7-8	TRBJ1-2	NA	TRBD1	CASSRRTGAANYGYTF	TGTGCCAGCAGCCGACGGACAGGGGCCGCTAACTATGGCTACACCTTC
TRBV9	TRBJ1-5	NA	TRBD1	CASSPTGGPNQPQHF	TGTGCCAGCAGCCCTACAGGGGGCCCCAATCAGCCCCAGCATTTT
TRBV30	TRBJ2-3	NA	TRBD1	CACGTGALTDTQYF	TGTGCCTGCGGTACAGGGGCACTAACAGATACGCAGTATTTT
TRBV2	TRBJ2-3	NA	TRBD2	CASTIIAGGDTQYF	TGTGCCAGCACCATAATAGCGGGGGGGGATACGCAGTATTTT
TRBV18	TRBJ2-3	NA	TRBD2	CASSPGTSLTPHMMDTQYF	TGTGCCAGCTCACCCGGGACTAGCTTAACCCCACACATGATGGATACGCAGTATTTT
TRBV5-1	TRBJ2-1	NA	TRBD2	CASSLGAGGPPGEQFF	TGCGCCAGCAGCTTGGGAGCGGGGGGACCTCCGGGTGAGCAGTTCTTC
TRBV19	TRBJ1-3	NA	NA	CASAELSGNTIYF	TGTGCCAGTGCGGAGTTATCTGGAAACACCATATATTTT
TRBV5-6	TRBJ2-7	NA	TRBD1	CASSIGQGGTYEQYF	TGTGCCAGCAGCATTGGACAGGGGGGCACCTACGAGCAGTACTTC
TRBV3-1/TRBV3-2	TRBJ1-1	NA	NA	CASSQSRNHLNTEAFF	TGTGCCAGCAGCCAATCAAGAAACCACTTGAACACTGAAGCTTTCTTT
TRBV19	TRBJ2-1	NA	TRBD2	CASSLRDYDEQFF	TGTGCCAGTAGTCTCCGGGACTACGATGAGCAGTTCTTC
TRBV5-1	TRBJ2-5	few	NA	CASSLVGSKGPQYF	TGCGCCAGCAGCTTGGTTGGGTCGAAGGGGCCCCAGTACTTC
TRBV7-2	TRBJ2-4	NA	NA	CASSLEATVGAKNIQYF	TGTGCCAGCAGCTTAGAAGCGACTGTGGGAGCCAAAAACATTCAGTACTTC
TRBV18	TRBJ1-2	NA	NA	CASSPSNYGYTF	TGTGCCAGCTCACCGAGTAACTATGGCTACACCTTC
TRBV5-4	TRBJ2-1	NA	TRBD2	CASSPSGWGSNEQFF	TGTGCCAGCAGCCCTAGCGGCTGGGGGAGCAATGAGCAGTTCTTC
TRBV29-1	TRBJ2-3	NA	NA	CSATGSSTDTQYF	TGCAGCGCTACAGGGAGTTCCACAGATACGCAGTATTTT
TRBV11-2	TRBJ1-1	NA	NA	CASSFEVNTEAFF	TGTGCCAGCAGCTTTGAGGTGAACACTGAAGCTTTCTTT
TRBV4-1	TRBJ1-5	NA	NA	CASSQVLGARNQPQHF	TGCGCCAGCAGCCAAGTGCTGGGGGCTCGAAATCAGCCCCAGCATTTT
TRBV30	TRBJ2-7	NA	NA	CAWSDWGAGSYEQYF	TGTGCCTGGAGTGATTGGGGCGCCGGCTCCTACGAGCAGTACTTC
TRBV27	TRBJ2-5	NA	TRBD1	CASSSYLGDRGSGTQYF	TGTGCCAGCAGTTCCTACCTGGGGGACAGAGGTTCTGGGACCCAGTACTTC
TRBV6-6	TRBJ2-1	NA	TRBD2	CASSQTSGHGNSYNEQFF	TGTGCCAGCAGTCAGACTAGCGGGCATGGCAACTCCTACAATGAGCAGTTCTTC